This T cell receptor beta chain came from a study of tumor-infiltrating lymphocytes in glioblastoma multiforme. Study-wide results and caveats: Functional subtype sorting of these T cells was not performed.

TCR beta libraries were built from RNA through three nested multiplex PCR rounds using modified ARM-PCR. TCRB-specific cDNA synthesis used 0.45 to 0.5 ug of total RNA. These TCRB libraries lack any described unique molecular identifiers. TCRdb redid the calling of the multiplex PCR reads with MiXCR, one entry per CDR3 protein. The sample carries more than 10,000 distinct CDR3 sequences, over 60% recorded once. Germline-derived CDR1 and CDR2 are SGHNT and YENEEA. The junction had 8 bases not matched to a gene; V was cut back by 4 bases and J by 5 bases. The CDR3 is made up of 16 amino acids. Remarks on this clonotype: Its antigen is still unknown.

This sequence was found in a male donor with glioblastoma. The sequenced sample consisted of brain tumor tissue. The V and J genes are TRBV11-3 and TRBJ2-1, with 10 bases matching TRBD2. The CDR3 nucleotides are TGTGCCAGCAGCTATACCAGGACTAGCGGAGACAATGAGCAGTTCTTC. Translating gives CASSYTRTSGDNEQFF.